This TCR beta chain appears in the sequencing data of a study of blood T cell repertoires in COVID-19. Produced via immunoSEQ multiplex PCR; TCRdb's table is partial and in-frame only. The table lists some 86,000 clones, 75% to 90% of them singletons. The sequence derives from a woman over 75 with active or convalescent COVID-19. Sequenced material: peripheral blood.

CDR3 protein: CASRRDRAYEQYF. CDR3 nucleotide sequence: TGTGCCAGCCGACGGGACAGGGCCTACGAGCAGTACTTC. The chain has TRBV6-5 and TRBJ2-7; 9 bases agree with TRBD1. The CDR3 sequence is 13 residues long. Germline values: CDR1 MNHEY, CDR2 SVGAGI. The junction had 4 bases not matched to a gene; V was cut back by 8 bases and J by 2 bases.